This T cell receptor (beta chain) derives from a study of response to subunit inactivated influenza vaccine (dated by TCRdb to the late 2010s). Concerning the study at large: To follow how T cells responded to a trivalent subunit inactivated influenza vaccine, the researchers relied on deep quantitative profiling of the T cell receptor repertoire. What the study reported, not specific to this receptor: The authors proposed that each seasonal influenza vaccination may bring in only a limited number of new T cells.

From cysteine to phenylalanine, the CDR3 is 17 amino acids long. Of all the DNA, just the CDR3 is kept, 51 bases in frame from base 1. Via the germline V gene (reference sequence), CDR1 is LNHNV and CDR2 YYDKDF. V loses 3 bases at its end and J loses 9 bases; junction bases beyond the gene matches: 11. The protocol used for the library was RT-PCR. The instrument was an Illumina HiSeq 2500. TCRdb applied fastp at Q25 and MiXCR to the public reads, then kept only in-frame beta chains. Merged by CDR3 protein, the rows form single entries marked with the most common genes and DNA. This sample has roughly 500,000 distinct CDR3 sequences in its table, and 16% of those were observed once. The top ten hold approximately 3% of the sample. On this clonotype itself: The antigen it recognizes is unknown. Per-nucleotide qualities are absent, and no much larger clonotype sits a single base away.

Recombination connected TRBV15 to TRBJ1-6, with 10 junctional bases fitting TRBD1. This TCR was recovered from a man aged 50-75 years who received an inactivated influenza vaccine. Donor details come from another sample of the same person, matched by shared clones. Sequenced here: CD4+ T cells sorted from PBMCs, sampled 23 months after vaccination. The CDR3 corresponds to CATSSRTGGKVSSPLHF. In nucleotide form, the sequence is TGTGCCACCAGCAGCAGGACAGGGGGTAAAGTTTCTTCACCCCTCCACTTT.